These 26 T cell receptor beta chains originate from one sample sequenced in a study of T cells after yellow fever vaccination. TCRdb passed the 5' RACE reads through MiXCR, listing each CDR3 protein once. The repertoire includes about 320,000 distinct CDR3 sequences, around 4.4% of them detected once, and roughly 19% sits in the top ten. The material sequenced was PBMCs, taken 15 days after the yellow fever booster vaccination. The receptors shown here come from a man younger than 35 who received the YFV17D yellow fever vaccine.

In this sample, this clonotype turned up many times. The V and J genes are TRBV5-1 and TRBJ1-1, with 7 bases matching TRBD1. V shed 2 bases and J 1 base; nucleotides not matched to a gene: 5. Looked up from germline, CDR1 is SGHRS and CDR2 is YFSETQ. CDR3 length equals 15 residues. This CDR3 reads CASSLDPGGNTEAFF. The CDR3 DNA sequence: TGCGCCAGCAGCTTAGACCCAGGGGGGAACACTGAAGCTTTCTTT. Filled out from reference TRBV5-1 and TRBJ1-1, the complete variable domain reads KAGVTQTPRYLIKTRGQQVTLSCSPISGHRSVSWYQQTPGQGLQFLFEYFSETQRNKGNFPGRFSGRQFSNSRSEMNVSTLELGDSALYLCASSLDPGGNTEAFFGQGTRLTVV.

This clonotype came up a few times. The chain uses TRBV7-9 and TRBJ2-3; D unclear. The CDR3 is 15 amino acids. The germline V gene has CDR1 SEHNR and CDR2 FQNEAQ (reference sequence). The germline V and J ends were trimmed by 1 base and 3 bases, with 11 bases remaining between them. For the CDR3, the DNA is TGTGCCAGCAGCTTAGTGGCCCTAAAAACAGATACGCAGTATTTT. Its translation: CASSLVALKTDTQYF.

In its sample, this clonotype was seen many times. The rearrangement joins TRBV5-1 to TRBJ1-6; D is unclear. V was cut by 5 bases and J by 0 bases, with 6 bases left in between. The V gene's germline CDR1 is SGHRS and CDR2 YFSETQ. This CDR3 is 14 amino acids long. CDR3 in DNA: TGCGCCAGCAGACAGAGCTCCTATAATTCACCCCTCCACTTT. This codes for CASRQSSYNSPLHF.

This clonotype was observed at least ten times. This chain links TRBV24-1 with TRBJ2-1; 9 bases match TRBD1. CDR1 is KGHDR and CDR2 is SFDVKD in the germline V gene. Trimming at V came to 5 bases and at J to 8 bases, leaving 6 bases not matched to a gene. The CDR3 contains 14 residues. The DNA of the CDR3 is TGTGCCACCAGTGCAAGGACAGGGGCGGATGAGCAGTTCTTC. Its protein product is CATSARTGADEQFF.

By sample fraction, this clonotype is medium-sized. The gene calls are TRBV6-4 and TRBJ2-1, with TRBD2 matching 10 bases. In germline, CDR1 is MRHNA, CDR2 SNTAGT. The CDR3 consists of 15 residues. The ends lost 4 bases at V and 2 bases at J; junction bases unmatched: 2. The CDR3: CASSGTSGTYNEQFF. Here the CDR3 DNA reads TGTGCCAGCAGTGGGACTAGCGGAACCTACAATGAGCAGTTCTTC.

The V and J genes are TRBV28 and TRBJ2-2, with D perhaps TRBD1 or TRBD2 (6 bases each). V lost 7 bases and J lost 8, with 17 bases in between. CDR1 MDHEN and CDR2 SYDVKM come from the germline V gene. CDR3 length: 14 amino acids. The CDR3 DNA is TGTGCCAGCACTATGGGGGGCCAGGGAGGGGAGCTGTTTTTT. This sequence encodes CASTMGGQGGELFF.

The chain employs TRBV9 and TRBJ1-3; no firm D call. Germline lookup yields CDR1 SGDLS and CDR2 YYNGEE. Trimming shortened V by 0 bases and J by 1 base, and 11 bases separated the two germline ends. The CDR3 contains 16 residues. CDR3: CASSVATTESGNTIYF. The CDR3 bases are TGTGCCAGCAGCGTAGCTACGACGGAGTCTGGAAACACCATATATTTT.

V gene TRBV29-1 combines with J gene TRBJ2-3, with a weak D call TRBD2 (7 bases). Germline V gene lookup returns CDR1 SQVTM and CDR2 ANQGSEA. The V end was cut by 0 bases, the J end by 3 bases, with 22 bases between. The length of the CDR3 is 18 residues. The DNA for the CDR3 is TGCAGCGTTGAAGAGGGGGGGCCTTCGGCAAGCTGGACAGATACGCAGTATTTT. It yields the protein CSVEEGGPSASWTDTQYF.

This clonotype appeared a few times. The CDR3 nucleotides are TGTGCCAGCAGTGTAGTAGGACCAGATACGCAGTATTTT. Translation gives CASSVVGPDTQYF. The chain has TRBV2 and TRBJ2-3, with D unclear. V was pared by 4 bases and J by 4 bases, with 9 bases between. This CDR3 contains 13 residues. Germline assignment: CDR1 SNHLY and CDR2 FYNNEI.

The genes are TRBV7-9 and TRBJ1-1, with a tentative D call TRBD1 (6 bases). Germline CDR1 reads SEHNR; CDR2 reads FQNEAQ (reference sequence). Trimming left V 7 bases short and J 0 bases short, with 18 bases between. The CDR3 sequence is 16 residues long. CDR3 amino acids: CASTGGSRRLNTEAFF. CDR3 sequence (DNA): TGTGCCAGCACGGGGGGCTCAAGAAGATTGAACACTGAAGCTTTCTTT.

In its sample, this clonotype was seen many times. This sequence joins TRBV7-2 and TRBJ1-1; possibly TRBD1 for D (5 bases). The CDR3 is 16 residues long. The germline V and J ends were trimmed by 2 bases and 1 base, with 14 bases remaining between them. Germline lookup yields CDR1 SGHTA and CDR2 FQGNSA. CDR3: CASSLRQGTGNTEAFF. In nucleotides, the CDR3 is TGTGCCAGCAGCTTAAGGCAGGGCACGGGGAACACTGAAGCTTTCTTT.

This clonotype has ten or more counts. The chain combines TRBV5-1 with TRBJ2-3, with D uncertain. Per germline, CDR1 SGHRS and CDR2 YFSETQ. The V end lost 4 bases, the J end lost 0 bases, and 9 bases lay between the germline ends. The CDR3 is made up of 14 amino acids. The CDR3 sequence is CASSDDSSTDTQYF. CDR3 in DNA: TGCGCCAGCAGCGACGACTCAAGCACAGATACGCAGTATTTT.

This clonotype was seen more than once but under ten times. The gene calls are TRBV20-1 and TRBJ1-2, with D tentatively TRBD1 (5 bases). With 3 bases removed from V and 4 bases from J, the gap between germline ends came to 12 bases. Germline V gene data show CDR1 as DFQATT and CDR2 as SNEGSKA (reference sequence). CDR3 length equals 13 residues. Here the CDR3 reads CSASPPGLYGYTF. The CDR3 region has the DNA TGCAGTGCTAGTCCCCCGGGGCTCTATGGCTACACCTTC.

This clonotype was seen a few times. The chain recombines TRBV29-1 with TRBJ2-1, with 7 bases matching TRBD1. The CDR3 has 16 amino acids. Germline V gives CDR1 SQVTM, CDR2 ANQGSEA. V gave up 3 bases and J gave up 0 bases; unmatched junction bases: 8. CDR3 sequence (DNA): TGCAGCGTTGACACAGGACAGGCCATCTCCTACAATGAGCAGTTCTTC. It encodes CSVDTGQAISYNEQFF.

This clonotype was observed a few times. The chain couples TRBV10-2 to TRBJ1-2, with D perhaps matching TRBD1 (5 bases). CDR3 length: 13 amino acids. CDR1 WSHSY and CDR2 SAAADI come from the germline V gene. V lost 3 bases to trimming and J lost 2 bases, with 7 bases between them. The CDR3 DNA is TGCGCCAGCAGTGAAACAGGCAACTATGGCTACACCTTC. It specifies CASSETGNYGYTF.

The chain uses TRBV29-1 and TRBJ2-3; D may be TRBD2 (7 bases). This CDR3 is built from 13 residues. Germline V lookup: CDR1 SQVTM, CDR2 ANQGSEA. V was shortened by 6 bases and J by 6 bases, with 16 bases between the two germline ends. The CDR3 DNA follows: TGCAGCGTGGACACGGGCGGGGGCGATACGCAGTATTTT. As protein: CSVDTGGGDTQYF.

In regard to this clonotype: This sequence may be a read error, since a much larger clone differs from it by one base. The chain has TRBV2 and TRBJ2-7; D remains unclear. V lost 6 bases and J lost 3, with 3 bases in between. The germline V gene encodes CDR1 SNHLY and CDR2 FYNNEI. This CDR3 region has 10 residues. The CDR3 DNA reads TGTGCCAGCAGCCTCTACGAGCAGTACTTC. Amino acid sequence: CASSLYEQYF.

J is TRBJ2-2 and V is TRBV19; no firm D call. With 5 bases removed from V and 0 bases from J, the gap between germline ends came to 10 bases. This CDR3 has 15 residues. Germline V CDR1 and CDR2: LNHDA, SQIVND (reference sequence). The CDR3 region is CASSGRPANTGELFF. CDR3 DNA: TGTGCCAGTAGTGGTCGGCCCGCGAACACCGGGGAGCTGTTTTTT.

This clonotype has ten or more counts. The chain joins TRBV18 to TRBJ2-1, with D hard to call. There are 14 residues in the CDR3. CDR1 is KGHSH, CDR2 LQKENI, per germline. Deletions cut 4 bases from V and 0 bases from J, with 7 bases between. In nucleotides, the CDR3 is TGTGCCAGCTCACTGTCAGGCTCCTACAATGAGCAGTTCTTC. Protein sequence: CASSLSGSYNEQFF.

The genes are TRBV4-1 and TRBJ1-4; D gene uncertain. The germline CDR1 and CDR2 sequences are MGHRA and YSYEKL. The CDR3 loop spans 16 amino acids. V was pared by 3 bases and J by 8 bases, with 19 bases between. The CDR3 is CASSQGSGLRLEKLFF. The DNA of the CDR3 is TGCGCCAGCAGCCAGGGCTCGGGCCTTCGTCTGGAAAAACTGTTTTTT.

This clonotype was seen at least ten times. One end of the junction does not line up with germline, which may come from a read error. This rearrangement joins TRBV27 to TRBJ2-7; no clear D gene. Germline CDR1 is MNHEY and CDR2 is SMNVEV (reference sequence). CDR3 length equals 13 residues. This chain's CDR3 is CASSLGGSYEQYF. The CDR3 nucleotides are TGCGCCAGCAGCTTGGGCGGTTCCTACGAGCAGTACTTC.

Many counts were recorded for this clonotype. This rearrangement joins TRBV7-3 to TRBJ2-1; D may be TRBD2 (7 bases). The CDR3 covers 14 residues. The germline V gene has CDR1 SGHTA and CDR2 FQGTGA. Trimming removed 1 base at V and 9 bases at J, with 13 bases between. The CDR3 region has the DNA TGTGCCAGCAGCTTAAATCCGGGGGGCATTGAGCAGTTCTTC. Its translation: CASSLNPGGIEQFF.

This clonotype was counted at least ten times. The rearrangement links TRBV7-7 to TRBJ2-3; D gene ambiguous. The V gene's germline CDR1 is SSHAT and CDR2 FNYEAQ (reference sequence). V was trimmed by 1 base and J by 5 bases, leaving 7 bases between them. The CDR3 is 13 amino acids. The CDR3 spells CASSLEAGDTQYF. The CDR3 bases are TGTGCCAGCAGCTTAGAGGCAGGAGATACGCAGTATTTT. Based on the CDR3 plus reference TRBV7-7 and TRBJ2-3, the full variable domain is GAGVSQSPRYKVTKRGQDVTLRCDPISSHATLYWYQQALGQGPEFLTYFNYEAQPDKSGLPSDRFSAERPEGSISTLTIQRTEQRDSAMYRCASSLEAGDTQYFGPGTRLTVL.

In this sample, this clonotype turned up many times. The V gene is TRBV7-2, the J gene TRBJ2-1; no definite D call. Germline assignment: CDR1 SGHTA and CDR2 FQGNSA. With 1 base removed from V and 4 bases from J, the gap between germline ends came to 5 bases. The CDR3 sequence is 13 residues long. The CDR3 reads CASSLGLYNEQFF. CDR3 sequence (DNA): TGTGCCAGCAGCTTAGGACTGTACAATGAGCAGTTCTTC.

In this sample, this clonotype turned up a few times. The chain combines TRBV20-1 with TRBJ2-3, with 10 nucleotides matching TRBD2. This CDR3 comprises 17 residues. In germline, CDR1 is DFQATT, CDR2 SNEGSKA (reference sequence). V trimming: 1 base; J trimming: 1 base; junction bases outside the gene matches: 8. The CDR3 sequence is CSARGLAGVGGTDTQYF. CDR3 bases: TGCAGTGCTAGAGGGCTAGCGGGGGTCGGGGGCACAGATACGCAGTATTTT.

The CDR3 region has the DNA TGTGCCAGCAGTTCTTATAACGGGGCAGTCAATGAGCAGTTCTTC. Translation: CASSSYNGAVNEQFF. The chain joins TRBV6-5 to TRBJ2-1; D tentatively reads TRBD1 or TRBD2 (5 bases each). The CDR3 has 15 residues. V lost 4 bases, J lost 6 bases, and 16 bases lay in between. Germline values: CDR1 MNHEY, CDR2 SVGAGI.